A single sample is the source of the 10 T cell receptor beta chains below, sequenced in a study of CDR3 diversity in severe acne. TCRdb analysed the PCR reads with MiXCR anew, one entry per CDR3 protein. The table has tens of thousands of distinct CDR3 sequences, 51% seen once. The specimen sequenced was blood. These receptors originate from a male donor in good health, without acne.

This clonotype was counted only a few times. V gene TRBV29-1 combines with J gene TRBJ2-7; D remains unclear. Trimming pared 0 bases from V and 3 bases from J, leaving 12 bases between. The CDR3 has 14 residues. Germline assignment: CDR1 SQVTM and CDR2 ANQGSEA. The CDR3 spells CSVEDPSGDYEQYF. CDR3 coding DNA: TGCAGCGTTGAAGATCCCTCAGGAGACTACGAGCAGTACTTC.

V usage is TRBV19 and J usage is TRBJ1-1; D is undetermined. The CDR3 is made up of 15 amino acids. Germline lookup yields CDR1 LNHDA and CDR2 SQIVND (reference sequence). V lost 10 bases to trimming and J lost 8 bases, with 26 bases between them. For the CDR3, the DNA is TGTGCCACCTTCTCATCTCGGTGGCCTACGACGGAAGCTTTCTTT. This codes for CATFSSRWPTTEAFF.

A single count supports this clonotype. This chain uses TRBV7-9 with TRBJ1-2, with D possibly being TRBD1 (6 bases). The germline CDR1 and CDR2 sequences are SEHNR and FQNEAQ (reference sequence). Trimming removed 4 bases at V and 0 bases at J, with 12 bases between. The CDR3 covers 15 residues. CDR3 in DNA: TGTGCCAGCAGCTGGGGCGGACAGCCTAACTATGGCTACACCTTC. It specifies CASSWGGQPNYGYTF.

The genes are TRBV28 and TRBJ1-1; D might be TRBD1 (5 bases). This CDR3 is 14 amino acids long. Trimming removed 4 bases at V and 3 bases at J, with 12 bases between. Germline CDR1 reads MDHEN; CDR2 reads SYDVKM. The DNA of the CDR3 is TGTGCCAGCAGTTCCTCGGGGCCCTACACTGAAGCTTTCTTT. This encodes CASSSSGPYTEAFF.

As regards this clonotype: The junction and the germline gene differ at one end; a read error may be behind it. This chain uses TRBV7-2 with TRBJ1-1; D gene uncertain. Germline V CDR1 and CDR2: SGHTA, FQGNSA. The CDR3 contains 9 residues. CDR3 in amino acids: CASSLPDVF. DNA of the CDR3: TGTGCCAGCAGCCTGCCGGACGTGTTT. The full variable domain, its missing parts supplied by reference TRBV7-2 and TRBJ1-1, is GAGVSQSPSNKVTEKGKDVELRCDPISGHTALYWYRQSLGQGLEFLIYFQGNSAPDKSGLPSDRFSAERTGGSVSTLTIQRTQQEDSAVYLCASSLPDVFGQGTRLTVV.

This clonotype was recorded at least ten times. The genes are TRBV7-9 and TRBJ1-1; the D is unclear. With 1 base removed from V and 0 bases from J, the gap between germline ends came to 9 bases. This CDR3 region has 15 residues. Germline CDR1 and CDR2: SEHNR and FQNEAQ (reference sequence). CDR3 loop: CASSLVGSMNTEAFF. The CDR3 DNA follows: TGTGCCAGCAGCTTAGTTGGCAGCATGAACACTGAAGCTTTCTTT.

The chain carries TRBV29-1 and TRBJ1-2, with D uncertain. With 4 bases removed from V and 5 bases from J, the gap between germline ends came to 17 bases. The CDR3 sequence is 14 residues long. Per the germline V gene, CDR1 is SQVTM and CDR2 is ANQGSEA. CDR3 nucleotides: TGCAGCGTTGTTTTGGTGGGCAGAGATTATGGCTACACCTTC. Translation: CSVVLVGRDYGYTF.

This clonotype has just a few counts. V is TRBV19 and J is TRBJ1-1; D unclear. The CDR3 is 14 amino acids. Germline values: CDR1 LNHDA, CDR2 SQIVND (reference sequence). V shed 5 bases and J shed 5 bases, with 15 bases lying between them. The CDR3 nucleotides are TGTGCCAGTAGTGGGAGGATGCAGAGGACTGAAGCTTTCTTT. Encoded protein: CASSGRMQRTEAFF.

In its sample, this clonotype is medium-sized. V usage is TRBV20-1 and J usage is TRBJ2-2; no firm D call. Per germline, CDR1 DFQATT and CDR2 SNEGSKA (reference sequence). This CDR3 is 13 amino acids long. V was pared by 0 bases and J by 3 bases, with 5 bases between. Here the CDR3 DNA reads TGCAGTGCTAGAGAGGCTGACACCGGGGAGCTGTTTTTT. It translates to CSAREADTGELFF.

The rearrangement uses TRBV10-3 and TRBJ1-5, with TRBD1 matching over 10 bases. CDR3 length: 16 amino acids. V dropped 1 base and J dropped 5; count of bases not matched to a gene: 5. Germline CDR1 is ENHRY and CDR2 is SYGVKD. The CDR3: CAISEYTGTGDQPQHF. In DNA form, the CDR3 reads TGTGCCATCAGTGAGTATACCGGGACAGGGGATCAGCCCCAGCATTTT.